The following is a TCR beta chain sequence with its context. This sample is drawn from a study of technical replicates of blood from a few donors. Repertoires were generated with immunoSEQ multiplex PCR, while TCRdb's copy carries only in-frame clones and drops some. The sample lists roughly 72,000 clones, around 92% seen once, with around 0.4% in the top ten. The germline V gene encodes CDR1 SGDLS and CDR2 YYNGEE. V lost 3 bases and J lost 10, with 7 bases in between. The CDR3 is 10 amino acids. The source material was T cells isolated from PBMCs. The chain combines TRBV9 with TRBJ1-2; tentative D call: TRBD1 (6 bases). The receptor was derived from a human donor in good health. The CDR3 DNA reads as TGTGCCAGCAGCGGACAGGACTACACCTTC. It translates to CASSGQDYTF. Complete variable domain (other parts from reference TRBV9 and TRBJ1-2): DSGVTQTPKHLITATGQRVTLRCSPRSGDLSVYWYQQSLDQGLQFLIQYYNGEERAKGNILERFSAQQFPDLHSELNLSSLELGDSALYFCASSGQDYTFGSGTRLTVV.